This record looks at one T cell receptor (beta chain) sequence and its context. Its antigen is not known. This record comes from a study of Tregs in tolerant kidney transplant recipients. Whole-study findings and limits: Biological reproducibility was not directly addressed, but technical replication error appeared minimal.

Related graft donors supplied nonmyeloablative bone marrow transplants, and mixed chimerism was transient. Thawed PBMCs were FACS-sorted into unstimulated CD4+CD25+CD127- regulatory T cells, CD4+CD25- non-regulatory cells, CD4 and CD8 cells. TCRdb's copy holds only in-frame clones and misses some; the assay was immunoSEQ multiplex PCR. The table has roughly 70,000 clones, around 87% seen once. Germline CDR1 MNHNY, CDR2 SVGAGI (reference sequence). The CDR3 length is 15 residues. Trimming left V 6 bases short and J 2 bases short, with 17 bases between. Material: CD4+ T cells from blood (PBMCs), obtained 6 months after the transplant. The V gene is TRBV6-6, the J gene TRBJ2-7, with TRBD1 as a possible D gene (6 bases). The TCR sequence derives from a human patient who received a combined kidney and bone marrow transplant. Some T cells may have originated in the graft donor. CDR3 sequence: CASRSPRDRTYEQYF. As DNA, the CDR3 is TGTGCCAGCAGATCACCTCGAGACAGGACCTACGAGCAGTACTTC.